The 6 T cell receptor beta chains listed next were all sequenced from one sample in a study of identical twins. TCRdb re-analysed the 5' RACE reads in MiXCR, keeping a single row per CDR3 protein. The top ten clones hold around 0.3% of a sample with some 1,700,000 distinct CDR3 sequences, less than 35% of them seen once. The sample was cord blood. The receptors originated from a newborn girl in good health.

Details on this clonotype: Because it lacks the conserved phenylalanine or tryptophan at the end, this CDR3 is likely a read error. The rearrangement links TRBV28 to TRBJ2-1, with 8 bases aligning to TRBD2. Per germline, CDR1 MDHEN and CDR2 SYDVKM. J lost 7 bases, V lost 8 bases, and 22 bases had no gene match. This CDR3 is built from 18 residues. In DNA form, the CDR3 reads TGTGCCAGCTCATCTTATCGGCCGGGACCCAAGCGGGGGAATGAGCAGTTCTTG. This encodes CASSSYRPGPKRGNEQFL.

This clonotype was observed a few times. The V gene is TRBV28, the J gene TRBJ1-1, with D possibly TRBD1 on 5 matching bases. Germline CDR1 is MDHEN and CDR2 is SYDVKM. The V gene lost 3 bases and the J gene lost 0 bases, with 8 bases spanning the gap. The CDR3 is 14 amino acids. CDR3 residues: CASSFPRVNTEAFF. Written as DNA, the CDR3 is TGTGCCAGCAGTTTCCCCAGGGTGAACACTGAAGCTTTCTTT.

The CDR3 loop reads CASSLDRGFNYGYTF. In DNA form, the CDR3 reads TGTGCCAGTAGTCTGGACAGGGGGTTCAACTATGGCTACACCTTC. The genes are TRBV19 and TRBJ1-2, with 10 bases aligning to TRBD1. This CDR3 contains 15 residues. V was pared by 5 bases and J by 2 bases, with 5 bases of the junction left unmatched. Germline loops: CDR1 LNHDA, CDR2 SQIVND (reference sequence).

The chain joins TRBV3-1 to TRBJ2-1, with 7 bases lining up with TRBD1. Germline CDR1 and CDR2: LGHDT and YNNKEL (reference sequence). This CDR3 has 15 residues. Unmatched junction bases numbered 9, after V lost 5 bases and J lost 5 bases. CDR3 in amino acids: CASSASGTANNEQFF. CDR3 coding DNA: TGTGCCAGCAGCGCATCCGGGACAGCAAACAATGAGCAGTTCTTC.

At least ten counts were recorded for this clonotype. The rearrangement uses TRBV20-1 and TRBJ2-7; D is ambiguous. V was trimmed by 3 bases and J by 2 bases, leaving 8 bases between them. Germline CDR1 reads DFQATT; CDR2 reads SNEGSKA (reference sequence). The CDR3 length is 12 residues. CDR3 sequence (DNA): TGCAGTGCTAGTTGGCAAACCTACGAGCAGTACTTC. Its protein is CSASWQTYEQYF.

The gene calls are TRBV23-1 and TRBJ2-1; D possibly corresponds to TRBD2 (7 bases). TRBV23-1 counts as an open reading frame of uncertain function. Between the trimmed V and J ends, which lost 10 bases and 6 bases, there was a span of 16 bases. This CDR3 has 13 residues. The CDR3 nucleotides are TGCGCCACCAAGGGGGGGCCGCCCAATGAGCAGTTCTTC. Its translation: CATKGGPPNEQFF.